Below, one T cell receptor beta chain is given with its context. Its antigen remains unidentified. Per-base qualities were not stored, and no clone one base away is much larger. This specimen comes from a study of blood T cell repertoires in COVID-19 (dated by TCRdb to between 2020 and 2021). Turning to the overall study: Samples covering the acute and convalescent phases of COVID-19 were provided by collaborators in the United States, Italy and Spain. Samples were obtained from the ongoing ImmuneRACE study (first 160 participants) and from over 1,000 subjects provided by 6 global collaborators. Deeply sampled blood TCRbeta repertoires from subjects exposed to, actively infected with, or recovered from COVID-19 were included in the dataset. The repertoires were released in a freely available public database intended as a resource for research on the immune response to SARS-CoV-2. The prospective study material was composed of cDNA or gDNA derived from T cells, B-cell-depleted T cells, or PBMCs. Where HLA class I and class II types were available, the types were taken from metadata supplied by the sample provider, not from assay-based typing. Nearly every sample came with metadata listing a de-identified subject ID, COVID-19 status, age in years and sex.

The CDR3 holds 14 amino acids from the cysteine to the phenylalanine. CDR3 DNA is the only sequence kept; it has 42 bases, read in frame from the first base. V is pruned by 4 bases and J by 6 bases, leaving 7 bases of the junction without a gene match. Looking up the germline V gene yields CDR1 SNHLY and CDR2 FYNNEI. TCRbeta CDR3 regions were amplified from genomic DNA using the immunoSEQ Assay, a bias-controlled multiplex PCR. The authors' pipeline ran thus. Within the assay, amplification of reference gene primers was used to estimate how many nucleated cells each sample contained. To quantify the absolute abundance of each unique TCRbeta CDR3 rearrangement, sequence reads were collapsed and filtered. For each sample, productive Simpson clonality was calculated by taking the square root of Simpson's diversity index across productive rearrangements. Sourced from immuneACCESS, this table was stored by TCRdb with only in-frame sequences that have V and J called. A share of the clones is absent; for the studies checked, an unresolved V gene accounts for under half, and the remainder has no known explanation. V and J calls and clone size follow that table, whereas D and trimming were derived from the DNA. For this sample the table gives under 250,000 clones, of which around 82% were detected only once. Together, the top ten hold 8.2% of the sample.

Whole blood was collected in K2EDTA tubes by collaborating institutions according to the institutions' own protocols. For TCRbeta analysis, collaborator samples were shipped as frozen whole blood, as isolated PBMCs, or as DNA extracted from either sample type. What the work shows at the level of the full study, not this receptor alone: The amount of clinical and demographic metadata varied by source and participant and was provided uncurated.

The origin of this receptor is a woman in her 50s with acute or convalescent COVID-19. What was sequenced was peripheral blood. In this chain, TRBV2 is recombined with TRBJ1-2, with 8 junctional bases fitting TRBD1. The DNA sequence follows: TGTGCCAGCAGTGGAGGACAGGGTAGGAATGGCTACACCTTC. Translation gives CASSGGQGRNGYTF.